This paragraph reports one T cell receptor beta chain. The data belong to a study of blood T cell repertoires in COVID-19. About the research overall: T cells, B-cell-depleted T cells, or PBMCs supplied cDNA or gDNA.

The V gene's germline CDR1 is SGHTA and CDR2 FQGNSA. CDR3 length: 14 residues. Between the trimmed V and J ends, which lost 5 bases and 2 bases, there was a span of 10 bases. Methods used by the authors: Counts of nucleated cells, estimated from reference gene primer amplification, were obtained. Repertoires were generated with immunoSEQ multiplex PCR, while TCRdb's copy carries only in-frame clones and drops some. V and J calls plus clone size are reproduced from that table; the DNA served to infer D and trimming. In the table there are more than 150,000 clones, around 89% of which are singletons. This chain connects TRBV7-2 to TRBJ1-5; D unresolved. The sample consisted of peripheral blood. The source is a man between 45 and 60 years old with acute or convalescent COVID-19. The DNA of the CDR3 is TGTGCCAGCAGCCCAACAACAGGCAATCAGCCCCAGCATTTT. This codes for CASSPTTGNQPQHF.